The sequence of this TCR beta chain was determined in a study of T cell responses to AZD1222 COVID-19 vaccine. Study-wide points: In a largely white British group with more females than males, clonal diversity was possibly underestimated. Epitopes outside B.1.351 and B.1.1.7 mutated regions reportedly drew nearly half of spike TCRs. It was only 6 or 7 AZD1222 recipients who were seropositive at baseline.

Sequencing was performed with immunoSEQ multiplex PCR; in TCRdb, only in-frame clones are kept and a portion is missing. The data hold approximately 70,000 clones, with 60% to 85% observed a single time. Both about-4-week and about-12-week second-dose recipients were combined. The germline V and J ends were trimmed by 4 bases and 4 bases, with 16 bases remaining between them. Germline V CDR1 and CDR2: LNHNV, YYDKDF (reference sequence). The CDR3 has 15 amino acids. Details on this clone: Its antigen remains unknown.

The clonotype was recovered from an adult who received the AZD1222 COVID-19 vaccine. The chain couples TRBV15 to TRBJ1-2; D is unresolved. The source was peripheral blood, collected 28 days after the second AZD1222 dose. CDR3 nucleotides: TGTGCCACCAGCACCAGAACCGAGGGCTCCTATGGCTACACCTTC. The encoded protein is CATSTRTEGSYGYTF.